These T cell receptor beta chains were read from a single sample in a study of control samples from healthy donors and cancer patients. Repertoires were generated with immunoSEQ multiplex PCR, while TCRdb's copy carries only in-frame clones and drops some. The table lists approximately 140,000 clones, around 92% of them singletons, with roughly 8% in the top ten. Sequencing was done on a sample of PBMCs. Receptors were obtained from a man aged 50 or older with head and neck cancer. Both conserved end residues are part of each CDR3. The D gene is left open where the match is weak. Clone size is not always given. Where it is, it says once, few, many or a class for expanded clones.

V	size	J	D	DNA	CDR3
TRBV5-1	few	TRBJ2-2	.	TGCGCCAGCAGCTTAGGTTGGGACACCGGGGAGCTGTTTTTT	CASSLGWDTGELFF
TRBV10-2	.	TRBJ2-5	TRBD1	TGCGCCAGCAGTGACGGACAGGGGGTTGGTACAGAGACCCAGTACTTC	CASSDGQGVGTETQYF
TRBV23-1	.	TRBJ1-3	.	TGCGCCAGCAGTCCCGCAAAGCCCCTTGGAAACACCATATATTTT	CASSPAKPLGNTIYF
TRBV7-9	.	TRBJ2-7	TRBD1	TGTGCCAGCAGCCAACTACTCGGGACAGGACTCTACGAGCAGTACTTC	CASSQLLGTGLYEQYF
TRBV5-1	.	TRBJ1-4	.	TGCGCCAGCAGCTTGGTGCCAGCAACTAATGAAAAACTGTTTTTT	CASSLVPATNEKLFF
TRBV14	.	TRBJ2-5	TRBD2	TGTGCCAGCAGCCAAGGGATAGCGGGAGTAGAAGAGACCCAGTACTTC	CASSQGIAGVEETQYF
TRBV24-1	.	TRBJ1-2	.	TGTGCCACGCGGGCAGGCTATGGCTACACCTTC	CATRAGYGYTF
TRBV11-3	.	TRBJ2-1	TRBD2	TGTGCCAGCAGCACCAAGCGGGGGGCAACCGTAGAAGAGCAGTTCTTC	CASSTKRGATVEEQFF
TRBV30	once	TRBJ2-3	.	TGTGCCTGGAGTGTACTGGCCACGCCAGCAGATACGCAGTATTTT	CAWSVLATPADTQYF
TRBV10-3	.	TRBJ2-5	.	TGTGCCATCAGTGAGTCAAACAGCGGCCAAGAGACCCAGTACTTC	CAISESNSGQETQYF
TRBV4-1	.	TRBJ1-5	TRBD1	TGCGCCAGCAGCCCAGAGCCGGGACAGGGGTATCAGCCCCAGCATTTT	CASSPEPGQGYQPQHF
TRBV7-9	.	TRBJ1-6	TRBD1	TGTGCCAGCAGCGGAAGGGAGACAGGGGCGGGATCACCCCTCCACTTT	CASSGRETGAGSPLHF
TRBV6-5	.	TRBJ2-3	.	TGTGCCAGCAGTTATGACACAGATACGCAGTATTTT	CASSYDTDTQYF
TRBV18	.	TRBJ2-7	TRBD1	TGTGCCAGCTCACCATTTACGGGACAGGGGGCAGTAGACGAGCAGTACTTC	CASSPFTGQGAVDEQYF
TRBV27	.	TRBJ2-3	TRBD2	TGTGCCAGCAGTCAGGGACTAGCGGGGGGGCCCGCAGATACGCAGTATTTT	CASSQGLAGGPADTQYF
TRBV7-2	.	TRBJ2-3	TRBD2	TGTGCCAGCAGTCCGCTAGCGGGAGTTACAGATACGCAGTATTTT	CASSPLAGVTDTQYF
TRBV29-1	.	TRBJ2-1	TRBD2	TGCAGCGCCAGCGGGACTAGCGGGAGAGGGTCCCCTAATGAGCAGTTCTTC	CSASGTSGRGSPNEQFF
TRBV28	once	TRBJ2-7	.	TGTGCCAGCAGCCGCATTAGAATGGGAGACTACGAGCAGTACTTC	CASSRIRMGDYEQYF
TRBV6-5	.	TRBJ2-5	TRBD1	TGTGCCAGCAGTTACGGACAGGGACGGATGTCCCAGTACTTC	CASSYGQGRMSQYF
TRBV29-1	.	TRBJ1-2	.	TGCAGCGTCCTTGACAGCGATTATGGCTACACCTTC	CSVLDSDYGYTF
TRBV18	once	TRBJ2-7	.	TGTGCCAGCTCACCACTCGGAAAGGACTGGTCCTACGAGCAGTACTTC	CASSPLGKDWSYEQYF
TRBV11-3	.	TRBJ1-1	.	TGTGCCAGCAGCTGGACCGTAAACACTGAAGCTTTCTTT	CASSWTVNTEAFF
TRBV7-7	once	TRBJ2-3	TRBD2	TGTGCCAGCAGCTCTAGCGGGGGGGCCTCAGATACGCAGTATTTT	CASSSSGGASDTQYF
TRBV7-9	.	TRBJ2-1	TRBD1	TGTGCCTTAAGCGGACAGGGTAACGATCGGGATGAGCAGTTCTTC	CALSGQGNDRDEQFF
TRBV20-1	.	TRBJ1-1	.	TGCAGTGCTAGAGTGACAGTTGAAGCTTTCTTT	CSARVTVEAFF
TRBV18	.	TRBJ1-2	TRBD1	TGTGCCAGCTCTCCAGACAGGGGATTAGACTATGGCTACACCTTC	CASSPDRGLDYGYTF
TRBV10-3	.	TRBJ2-1	TRBD2	TGTGCCATCAGTGATGCAGAAGGCCGTGGGTTAGCGGGAAATGAGCAGTTCTTC	CAISDAEGRGLAGNEQFF
TRBV28	.	TRBJ2-1	.	TGTGCCAGCACCGCGGGTTACTCCTACAATGAGCAGTTCTTC	CASTAGYSYNEQFF
TRBV3-1/TRBV3-2	.	TRBJ2-5	.	TGTGCCAGCAGCCCCTCAGGAAGAGGAGAGACCCAGTACTTC	CASSPSGRGETQYF
TRBV19	.	TRBJ1-2	TRBD1	TGTGCCAGTACGTATGGACAGGGAGCCTATGGCTACACCTTC	CASTYGQGAYGYTF
TRBV6-6	.	TRBJ1-2	TRBD1	TGTGCCAGCAGAGGGACAGGAGTGGCGAATGGCTACACCTTC	CASRGTGVANGYTF
TRBV11-2	.	TRBJ1-1	TRBD1	TGTGCCAGCAGCCCCTTCCCGGACAGGGGGGTGCCAAACACTGAAGCTTTCTTT	CASSPFPDRGVPNTEAFF
TRBV13	.	TRBJ1-6	.	TGTGCCAGCAGCTTAGTATCAGCACCCCTCCACTTT	CASSLVSAPLHF
TRBV6-6	.	TRBJ1-5	.	TGTGCCAGCAGTTACTCGAATATGGAAAGGAGTGCCCAGCATTTT	CASSYSNMERSAQHF
TRBV9	.	TRBJ1-4	TRBD1	TGTGCCAGCAGCGTGACAGGGGCGGGTGAAAAACTGTTTTTT	CASSVTGAGEKLFF
TRBV11-2	.	TRBJ1-5	TRBD1	TGTGCCAGCAGCTCAGACAGGGGGCGGCCCCAGCATTTT	CASSSDRGRPQHF
TRBV11-3	.	TRBJ2-2	.	TGTGCCAGCAGCCTAGGGACAGCGGGGACCGGGGAGCTGTTTTTT	CASSLGTAGTGELFF
TRBV5-1	many	TRBJ1-5	.	TGCGCCAGCAGCAGACAGCCCCAGCATTTT	CASSRQPQHF
TRBV19	.	TRBJ1-1	.	TGTGCCAGTAGAGGAGTAACAGTCATGAACACTGAAGCTTTCTTT	CASRGVTVMNTEAFF
TRBV7-9	.	TRBJ2-1	TRBD2	TGTGCCAGCAGCCCCTCCTCACTAGCGATAAATGAGCAGTTCTTC	CASSPSSLAINEQFF
TRBV28	few	TRBJ2-7	.	TGTGCCAGCAGTTTGGGCGGAATGGGCTCCTACGAGCAGTACTTC	CASSLGGMGSYEQYF
TRBV7-9	once	TRBJ2-1	TRBD2	TGTGCCAGCATCCTCGGAGCGGGAGGCTACAATGAGCAGTTCTTC	CASILGAGGYNEQFF
TRBV3-1/TRBV3-2	.	TRBJ1-2	.	TGTGCCAGCAGCCCGACAGTTTCCCCTTATGGCTACACCTTC	CASSPTVSPYGYTF
TRBV2	.	TRBJ1-3	.	TGTGCCAGCAGCGCAGGGGCGCTCTCTGGAAACACCATATATTTT	CASSAGALSGNTIYF
TRBV10-3	.	TRBJ2-1	TRBD2	TGTGCCATCCGGGGGGGGCTAAATGAGCAGTTCTTC	CAIRGGLNEQFF
TRBV14	.	TRBJ2-1	TRBD2	TGTGCCAGCAGCAGGACTAGCGGGAGGGCCGGTGAGCAGTTCTTC	CASSRTSGRAGEQFF